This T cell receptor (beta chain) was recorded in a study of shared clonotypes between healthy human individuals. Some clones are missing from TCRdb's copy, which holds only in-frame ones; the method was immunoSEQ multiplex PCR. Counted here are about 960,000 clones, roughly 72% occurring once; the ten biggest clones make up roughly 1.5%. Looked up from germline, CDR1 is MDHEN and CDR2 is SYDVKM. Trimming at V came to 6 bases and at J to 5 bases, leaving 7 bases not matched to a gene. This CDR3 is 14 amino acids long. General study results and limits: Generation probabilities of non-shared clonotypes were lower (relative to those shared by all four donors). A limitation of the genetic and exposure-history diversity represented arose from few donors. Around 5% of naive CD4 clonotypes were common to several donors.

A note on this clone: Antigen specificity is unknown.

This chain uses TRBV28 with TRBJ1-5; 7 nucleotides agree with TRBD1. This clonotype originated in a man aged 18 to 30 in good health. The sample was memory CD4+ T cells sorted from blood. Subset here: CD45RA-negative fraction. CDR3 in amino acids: CASSWGTEHQPQHF. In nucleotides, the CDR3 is TGTGCCAGCAGCTGGGGGACAGAACATCAGCCCCAGCATTTT.